These 13 T cell receptor beta chains came from one sample sequenced in a study of T cells in Graves' hyperthyroidism and ophthalmopathy. Template material for amplifying TCR beta CDR3 regions consisted of RNA transcripts. The HTBI primer set was used in a first-round RT-PCR of the TCR CDR3. A single record per CDR3 protein comes from TCRdb applying MiXCR to the multiplex PCR reads. The table records some 600,000 distinct CDR3 sequences, under 60% of them present only once. The sample consisted of peripheral blood or thyroid tissue (not recorded which). The receptors come from a woman younger than 30 with Graves' hyperthyroidism.

This clonotype was seen ten or more times. This chain uses TRBV7-2 with TRBJ2-7; 12 bases are a match to TRBD2. This CDR3 has 16 amino acids. With V trimmed by 1 base and J by 5 bases, 6 bases remained unmatched. The V gene's germline CDR1 is SGHTA and CDR2 FQGNSA. The CDR3 region has the DNA TGTGCCAGCAGCTTAGTTTGGACTAGCGGGAAGAACGAGCAGTACTTC. This sequence encodes CASSLVWTSGKNEQYF. The full variable domain, in which reference TRBV7-2 and TRBJ2-7 provide the parts outside the CDR3, is GAGVSQSPSNKVTEKGKDVELRCDPISGHTALYWYRQSLGQGLEFLIYFQGNSAPDKSGLPSDRFSAERTGGSVSTLTIQRTQQEDSAVYLCASSLVWTSGKNEQYFGPGTRLTVT.

The V and J genes are TRBV20-1 and TRBJ2-5; D unclear. V lost 5 bases and J 1 base, leaving 14 bases between the germline ends. Germline assignment: CDR1 DFQATT and CDR2 SNEGSKA (reference sequence). The CDR3 totals 14 residues. The CDR3 bases are TGCAGTGCTGGAGCGCTTGACACCCAAGAGACCCAGTACTTC. Its protein is CSAGALDTQETQYF.

The V gene is TRBV7-2, the J gene TRBJ2-2; TRBD1 matches at 7 bases. With 3 bases clipped from V and 0 bases from J, the junction kept 13 bases outside the gene matches. This CDR3 has 19 amino acids. Germline CDR1 reads SGHTA; CDR2 reads FQGNSA. CDR3 bases: TGTGCCAGCAGCTTGGGGCCTCGCAGGGGGTCTTCGAACACCGGGGAGCTGTTTTTT. Translated, it gives CASSLGPRRGSSNTGELFF. The variable domain in full, with the rest retrieved from reference TRBV7-2 and TRBJ2-2, is GAGVSQSPSNKVTEKGKDVELRCDPISGHTALYWYRQSLGQGLEFLIYFQGNSAPDKSGLPSDRFSAERTGGSVSTLTIQRTQQEDSAVYLCASSLGPRRGSSNTGELFFGEGSRLTVL.

This clonotype has a count of ten or more. The chain links TRBV7-8 to TRBJ2-7; TRBD1 matches at 9 bases. The CDR3 runs to 15 residues. V was clipped by 5 bases and J by 6 bases; unmatched bases: 11. Germline lookup yields CDR1 SGHVS and CDR2 FQNEAQ. The CDR3 region has the DNA TGTGCCAGCAGCCCGGTCCGGGACAGGGTTGCCGAGCAGTACTTC. Translated, it gives CASSPVRDRVAEQYF.

The chain uses TRBV12-5 and TRBJ1-2; no reliable D call. Germline loops: CDR1 LGHNT, CDR2 FRNRAP. The CDR3 is 12 residues long. The V end lost 7 bases, the J end lost 3 bases, and 9 bases lay between the germline ends. Here the CDR3 reads CASVNLDYGYTF. The CDR3, as DNA: TGTGCTAGTGTTAACTTGGACTATGGCTACACCTTC.

The chain links TRBV20-1 to TRBJ2-7; perhaps D is TRBD1 or TRBD2 (5 bases each). There are 14 residues in the CDR3. The germline CDR1 and CDR2 sequences are DFQATT and SNEGSKA (reference sequence). Trimming cost V 1 base and J 0 bases, with 10 bases left between them. In DNA form, the CDR3 reads TGCAGTGCTAGAGGGGGACCGAACTCCTACGAGCAGTACTTC. It translates to CSARGGPNSYEQYF.

The chain recombines TRBV2 with TRBJ2-5; 10 nucleotides align to TRBD2. Germline CDR1 SNHLY, CDR2 FYNNEI. This CDR3 is 15 amino acids long. The junction had 7 bases not matched to a gene; V was cut back by 6 bases and J by 3 bases. The CDR3 sequence is CASRRLAGDEETQYF. Written as DNA, the CDR3 is TGTGCCAGCAGACGTCTAGCGGGAGACGAAGAGACCCAGTACTTC.

The rearrangement joins TRBV6-1 to TRBJ1-5; weak D call: TRBD1 (5 bases). The CDR3 contains 15 residues. V lost 5 bases and J 0 bases, leaving 11 bases between the germline ends. Germline V CDR1 and CDR2: MNHNS, SASEGT. The CDR3 loop reads CASSLLGVSNQPQHF. In DNA, the CDR3 is TGTGCCAGCAGTTTATTAGGGGTTAGCAATCAGCCCCAGCATTTT.

CDR3: CASSEREVQFF. CDR3 DNA sequence: TGTGCCAGCAGTGAACGGGAAGTGCAGTTCTTC. The chain uses TRBV2 and TRBJ2-1; TRBD2 might be the D (5 bases). This CDR3 has 11 residues. Germline values: CDR1 SNHLY, CDR2 FYNNEI. Deletions cut 2 bases from V and 12 bases from J, with 8 bases between.

This clonotype was recorded a few times. V and J are TRBV24-1 and TRBJ2-3; D is uncertain. CDR1 is KGHDR, CDR2 SFDVKD, per germline. This CDR3 has 13 amino acids. Trimming removed 7 bases from V and 3 bases from J, with 10 bases in between. The CDR3 DNA reads TGTGCCACCAGCCCCATGGATACAGATACGCAGTATTTT. Protein product: CATSPMDTDTQYF.

Turning to this clonotype: The CDR3 ends on some other residue instead of the conserved phenylalanine or tryptophan, so this is likely a read error. No DNA is shown, since the ends of the CDR3 on it are uncertain; the CDR3 is the one TCRdb lists. V usage is TRBV2 and J usage is TRBJ1-4; the DNA was not compared with TRBD1, the D call given in the table. From its first to its last residue, the CDR3 has 11 amino acids. The germline V gene encodes CDR1 SNHLY and CDR2 FYNNEI. This CDR3 is CATLAMGALNY.

This clonotype was picked up many times. The rearrangement joins TRBV10-3 to TRBJ1-4, with D perhaps TRBD1 (5 bases). The V end was cut by 2 bases, the J end by 3 bases, with 19 bases between. CDR3 length: 18 residues. From germline, CDR1 is ENHRY and CDR2 SYGVKD. This chain's CDR3 is CAISEADSGSSSNEKLFF. In DNA form, the CDR3 reads TGTGCCATCAGTGAGGCTGACTCAGGGTCTTCGTCTAATGAAAAACTGTTTTTT.

This clonotype was detected many times. The rearrangement links TRBV20-1 to TRBJ2-7; no clear D gene. Looked up from germline, CDR1 is DFQATT and CDR2 is SNEGSKA (reference sequence). The CDR3 spans 13 residues. The ends were cut back, 6 bases at V and 6 bases at J, with 18 bases in the middle. The CDR3 spells CSAHRPEFGEQYF. The CDR3 DNA reads as TGCAGTGCCCACCGACCTGAATTCGGCGAGCAGTACTTC.